This paragraph covers one T cell receptor beta chain sequence. Its antigen is unidentified. The CDR3 has 20 amino acids. After removal of 5 bases from V and 0 bases from J, the junction contained 16 bases not matched to a gene. Germline V gene lookup returns CDR1 SEHNR and CDR2 FQNEAQ (reference sequence). The data stem from a study of blood T cells in healthy people across ages. On the study more broadly: About one barcoded beta molecule per two T cells came from capture by template switching. Study-level results: Among T cells, TCR beta diversity per million cells dropped roughly linearly as age rose. Diversity was higher, and naive CD4+ cells more numerous, in long-lived donors than in aged donors.

A second PCR, run for roughly 7 to 11 cycles, used a sample-barcoded 5' primer plus a J-beta primer mix. TCRdb ran MiXCR on the 5' RACE reads and lists one entry per CDR3 protein. The repertoire holds about 800,000 distinct CDR3 sequences, with less than 60% as singletons. Total RNA, at least 6 micrograms per sample, was extracted from PBMCs. The chain recombines TRBV7-9 with TRBJ2-6, with TRBD1 matching over 7 bases. This receptor was obtained from a man aged 80 or over in good health. The specimen was blood. CDR3 sequence (DNA): TGTGCCAGCAGCCCGTTAGGGGGCCTTCTCCCAAGCTCTGGGGCCAACGTCCTGACTTTC. Translating gives CASSPLGGLLPSSGANVLTF.